What follows are 28 T cell receptor beta chains derived from one specimen sequenced in a study of T cell changes during pregnancy in multiple sclerosis. Sequencing used immunoSEQ multiplex PCR; TCRdb keeps in-frame clones, though not all of them. The sample lists about 60,000 clones, about 92% occurring once. The source was peripheral blood, collected in the third trimester of pregnancy. Receptors originate from a female donor in good health, enrolled as a control in a pregnancy study.

The gene calls are TRBV6-6 and TRBJ1-2; no reliable D call. CDR1 MNHNY and CDR2 SVGAGI come from the germline V gene (reference sequence). Trimming cost V 0 bases and J 9 bases, with 5 bases left between them. The CDR3 is 11 residues long. The CDR3 DNA follows: TGTGCCAGCAGTTACTCGGGCCGCTACACCTTC. It translates to CASSYSGRYTF.

The chain has TRBV30 and TRBJ2-3, with 8 bases that match TRBD1. V shed 3 bases, J shed 1 base, and the junction held 3 bases outside the gene matches. CDR3 length equals 14 residues. The germline V gene encodes CDR1 GTSNPN and CDR2 SVGIG (reference sequence). The CDR3 region has the DNA TGTGCCTGGAGCTCGACAGGGGGCACAGATACGCAGTATTTT. It encodes CAWSSTGGTDTQYF.

The genes are TRBV27 and TRBJ2-2; 10 nucleotides align to TRBD2. The J segment lost 7 bases and the V segment lost 7 bases, leaving 15 bases of the junction unmatched. The germline gives CDR1 MNHEY, CDR2 SMNVEV (reference sequence). The CDR3 is made up of 17 amino acids. The CDR3 region has the DNA TGTGCCAGCACCCCGTGGGGAGCGGGAGGGCCTAGCGGGGAGCTGTTTTTT. This translates into CASTPWGAGGPSGELFF.

The genes are TRBV6-1 and TRBJ1-1, with TRBD1 as a possible D gene (6 bases). Trimming cost V 7 bases and J 5 bases, with 11 bases left between them. CDR1 MNHNS and CDR2 SASEGT come from the germline V gene. The CDR3 is 12 amino acids. The CDR3 is CASTQGGTEAFF. CDR3 DNA: TGTGCCAGCACACAGGGCGGTACTGAAGCTTTCTTT.

The chain couples TRBV5-1 to TRBJ2-5; tentatively, D is TRBD1 (8 bases). This CDR3 has 16 amino acids. The germline V gene encodes CDR1 SGHRS and CDR2 YFSETQ. V was shortened by 3 bases and J by 3 bases, with 18 bases between the two germline ends. In DNA form, the CDR3 reads TGCGCCAGCAGCTCCAAGCGGACAGGGAGGGAAGAGACCCAGTACTTC. This sequence encodes CASSSKRTGREETQYF.

The V gene is TRBV5-6, the J gene TRBJ1-5, with 7 bases aligning to TRBD1. Germline CDR1 and CDR2: SGHDT and YYEEEE. There are 15 residues in the CDR3. With V trimmed by 2 bases and J by 6 bases, 8 bases remained unmatched. The CDR3 sequence is CASSFMEGAGQPQHF. CDR3 nucleotides: TGTGCCAGCAGCTTTATGGAGGGGGCGGGTCAGCCCCAGCATTTT.

The V and J genes are TRBV10-2 and TRBJ1-1; 7 bases line up with TRBD1. The CDR3 totals 14 residues. Germline CDR1 reads WSHSY; CDR2 reads SAAADI. The V gene end was trimmed by 6 bases and the J gene end by 5 bases; junction bases not matched to a gene: 9. CDR3 coding DNA: TGCGCCAGCAGGAAGGAGGGGGCATCAACTGAAGCTTTCTTT. Encoded protein: CASRKEGASTEAFF.

The CDR3 sequence is CASSVTIRGTDGYTF. The CDR3 DNA reads TGTGCCAGCAGTGTGACCATTAGGGGGACAGACGGCTACACCTTC. This sequence joins TRBV25-1 and TRBJ1-2, with 7 bases fitting TRBD1. After removal of 4 bases from V and 8 bases from J, the junction contained 13 bases not matched to a gene. The CDR3 runs 15 residues. The germline V gene encodes CDR1 MGHDK and CDR2 SYGVNS.

The chain combines TRBV30 with TRBJ1-4; 7 bases match TRBD1. This CDR3 contains 15 residues. V shed 4 bases, J shed 2 bases, and the junction held 7 bases outside the gene matches. Per germline, CDR1 GTSNPN and CDR2 SVGIG (reference sequence). The CDR3 DNA follows: TGTGCCTGGAATACCAGGGGGTCCACTAATGAAAAACTGTTTTTT. Translating gives CAWNTRGSTNEKLFF.

The chain links TRBV6-1 to TRBJ1-2, with TRBD1 matching 8 bases. The CDR3 covers 15 residues. Germline lookup yields CDR1 MNHNS and CDR2 SASEGT. V lost 0 bases to trimming and J lost 2 bases; unmatched junction nucleotides: 2. CDR3 region: CASSEAPGGNYGYTF. The CDR3 bases are TGTGCCAGCAGTGAAGCTCCAGGGGGCAACTATGGCTACACCTTC.

This chain joins TRBV11-1 and TRBJ1-4; D is uncertain. The CDR3 has 15 residues. The V and J ends lost 5 bases and 4 bases respectively, with 14 bases between them. Germline V CDR1 and CDR2: SGHAT, FQDESV (reference sequence). CDR3 nucleotide sequence: TGTGCCAGCAGCGAATATATGGGCTTTAATGAAAAACTGTTTTTT. It is translated as CASSEYMGFNEKLFF.

V is TRBV7-9 and J is TRBJ1-5; D possibly corresponds to TRBD1 (5 bases). Germline CDR1 is SEHNR and CDR2 is FQNEAQ (reference sequence). CDR3 length: 13 amino acids. V was clipped by 2 bases and J by 4 bases, with 6 bases between them. The CDR3 loop is CASSLSGNQPQHF. DNA of the CDR3: TGTGCCAGCAGCTTATCAGGGAATCAGCCCCAGCATTTT. The variable domain in full, with the rest retrieved from reference TRBV7-9 and TRBJ1-5, is DTGVSQNPRHKITKRGQNVTFRCDPISEHNRLYWYRQTLGQGPEFLTYFQNEAQLEKSRLLSDRFSAERPKGSFSTLEIQRTEQGDSAMYLCASSLSGNQPQHFGDGTRLSIL.

The gene calls are TRBV5-5 and TRBJ1-2; no clear D. V was pared by 3 bases and J by 2 bases, with 14 bases between. This CDR3 comprises 15 residues. Germline CDR1 SGHKS, CDR2 YYEKEE (reference sequence). DNA for the CDR3: TGTGCCAGCAGCTCGCGTCGGGATCGGAACTATGGCTACACCTTC. Its protein product is CASSSRRDRNYGYTF.

The CDR3 coding sequence is TGCGGGGGGGCGGAGGACGAGACCCAGTACTTC. Protein product: CGGAEDETQYF. The rearrangement uses TRBV20-1 and TRBJ2-5; possible D gene TRBD2, 7 bases. CDR3 length: 11 residues. Germline V gene lookup returns CDR1 DFQATT and CDR2 SNEGSKA (reference sequence).

The V and J genes are TRBV9 and TRBJ2-7; tentatively, D is TRBD2 (5 bases). Germline values: CDR1 SGDLS, CDR2 YYNGEE. Deletions cut 2 bases from V and 2 bases from J, with 17 bases between. CDR3 length equals 16 residues. CDR3 amino acids: CASSVGSKRIPYEQYF. The CDR3 DNA follows: TGTGCCAGCAGCGTGGGCTCAAAGCGGATACCCTACGAGCAGTACTTC.

This rearrangement joins TRBV4-1 to TRBJ1-2; 7 nucleotides align to TRBD1. The CDR3 is 15 residues long. V lost 3 bases, J lost 5 bases, and 9 bases stayed unmatched. Looked up from germline, CDR1 is MGHRA and CDR2 is YSYEKL. CDR3 in DNA: TGCGCCAGCAGCCACAGTCGGGACAGCCATTATGGCTACACCTTC. Its translation is CASSHSRDSHYGYTF.

The chain carries TRBV5-1 and TRBJ1-2; perhaps TRBD1 as D (5 bases). V lost 4 bases and J lost 2, with 18 bases in between. CDR1 is SGHRS, CDR2 YFSETQ, per germline. The CDR3 contains 16 residues. Here the CDR3 DNA reads TGCGCCAGCAGCCCGGCGGCGGGGCGCGAGAACTATGGCTACACCTTC. This encodes CASSPAAGRENYGYTF. Full variable domain (outside the CDR3, taken from reference TRBV5-1 and TRBJ1-2): KAGVTQTPRYLIKTRGQQVTLSCSPISGHRSVSWYQQTPGQGLQFLFEYFSETQRNKGNFPGRFSGRQFSNSRSEMNVSTLELGDSALYLCASSPAAGRENYGYTFGSGTRLTVV.

The chain couples TRBV21-1 to TRBJ1-2; the table names TRBD1, a call not compared with the DNA. TRBV21-1 is termed a pseudogene. The CDR3 extends over 22 amino acids. CDR3 bases: TGTGCCAGCAGCAAAGCCGTTATACAGGGGTTCAAGGCCCCAAGCGCTAACTATGGCTACACCTTC. Protein sequence: CASSKAVIQGFKAPSANYGYTF.

V usage is TRBV11-2 and J usage is TRBJ2-1; TRBD2 agrees at 10 bases. The CDR3 spans 17 residues. Germline-derived CDR1 and CDR2 are SGHAT and FQNNGV. V dropped 5 bases and J dropped 0; count of bases not matched to a gene: 7. The CDR3 loop reads CASSLLSSGSSYNEQFF. The DNA of the CDR3 is TGTGCCAGCAGCCTCCTCTCTAGCGGGAGCTCCTACAATGAGCAGTTCTTC.

The chain employs TRBV2 and TRBJ1-5; 10 bases fit TRBD1. Germline trimming cut 4 bases from V and 4 bases from J; bases unmatched to any gene: 4. CDR1 is SNHLY, CDR2 FYNNEI, per germline. The length of the CDR3 is 15 residues. DNA for the CDR3: TGTGCCAGCAGTGTTGACAGGGGGCCGAATCAGCCCCAGCATTTT. It encodes CASSVDRGPNQPQHF.

The chain uses TRBV5-6 and TRBJ2-2; 8 nucleotides align to TRBD1. V gave up 5 bases and J gave up 3 bases; unmatched junction bases: 6. Germline loops: CDR1 SGHDT, CDR2 YYEEEE. The CDR3 totals 15 residues. The CDR3 is CASRSTGGDTGELFF. The CDR3 DNA is TGTGCCAGCAGGAGTACAGGGGGTGACACCGGGGAGCTGTTTTTT.

This clone was counted a few times. This chain joins TRBV6-6 and TRBJ1-1; 7 positions agree with TRBD1. The J segment lost 1 base and the V segment lost 5 bases, leaving 4 bases of the junction unmatched. Germline CDR1 and CDR2: MNHNY and SVGAGI (reference sequence). The CDR3 sequence is 14 residues long. The CDR3 bases are TGTGCCAGCAGTACCGGGACAGCGAACACTGAAGCTTTCTTT. This translates into CASSTGTANTEAFF.

This clone was observed once. This chain connects TRBV5-1 to TRBJ2-3; the match to TRBD2 covers 13 bases. CDR3 length: 16 amino acids. V was pared by 4 bases and J by 0 bases, with 2 bases of the junction left unmatched. Germline V gene data show CDR1 as SGHRS and CDR2 as YFSETQ. CDR3 in DNA: TGCGCCAGCAGCCCGGGACTAGCGGGGAGCACAGATACGCAGTATTTT. The encoded protein is CASSPGLAGSTDTQYF.

The gene calls are TRBV7-9 and TRBJ2-2; the D gene is possibly TRBD2 (5 bases). CDR3 length: 15 amino acids. Between the trimmed V and J ends, which lost 5 bases and 6 bases, there was a span of 16 bases. Germline loops: CDR1 SEHNR, CDR2 FQNEAQ (reference sequence). CDR3 sequence reads: CASSRVPGVAGELFF. CDR3 DNA: TGTGCCAGCAGCCGCGTACCCGGGGTGGCCGGGGAGCTGTTTTTT.

This sequence joins TRBV15 and TRBJ2-7; D is perhaps TRBD2 (6 bases). In germline, CDR1 is LNHNV, CDR2 YYDKDF (reference sequence). This CDR3 has 15 amino acids. V was cut by 0 bases and J by 1 base, with 10 bases left in between. The CDR3 coding sequence is TGTGCCACCAGCAGAGACGGGACTTATTCCTACGAGCAGTACTTC. Protein sequence: CATSRDGTYSYEQYF.

The gene calls are TRBV10-2 and TRBJ2-1; possible D gene TRBD2, 6 bases. V lost 6 bases and J lost 8, with 8 bases in between. Germline CDR1 WSHSY, CDR2 SAAADI. The CDR3 is 11 amino acids. CDR3: CASRGGYEQFF. The CDR3 DNA reads as TGCGCCAGCAGGGGGGGATATGAGCAGTTCTTC.

The chain recombines TRBV7-6 with TRBJ1-1; D remains ambiguous. The germline V gene has CDR1 SGHVS and CDR2 FNYEAQ. The CDR3 has 12 residues. Trimming cost V 4 bases and J 5 bases, with 8 bases left between them. The CDR3 is CASSYGGTEAFF. The CDR3 DNA follows: TGTGCCAGCAGCTATGGAGGGACTGAAGCTTTCTTT.

Comments on this clone: The junction differs from germline at one of its ends, possibly a read error. This sequence joins TRBV5-1 and TRBJ2-2; 9 bases map to TRBD1. The CDR3 is made up of 18 amino acids. From germline, CDR1 is SGHRS and CDR2 YFSETQ. CDR3 amino acids: CASRFPNRQGENAGELFF. CDR3 coding DNA: TGCGCCAGCAGGTTCCCGAATAGACAGGGGGAGAACGCCGGGGAGCTGTTTTTT.